A single sample is the source of the 32 T cell receptor beta chains below, sequenced in a study of CD8+ T cells in alopecia areata. RNA was isolated and reverse transcribed to cDNA, the sequencing template. Sequencing was performed with immunoSEQ multiplex PCR; in TCRdb, only in-frame clones are kept and a portion is missing. This sample yields some 130,000 clones, of which roughly 52% are seen a single time; approximately 15% belongs to the top ten. Treatment denoted: oral pan-JAK inhibitor, 5-10 mg twice daily. The material sequenced was CD8+ T cells sorted from blood, taken at week 4, from a patient treated with tofacitinib. Receptor source: a human donor with alopecia areata.

CDR3 in DNA: TGCGCCAGCAGCCGGACGTACTGGACACCCGATCAGCCCCAGCATTTT. Amino acids: CASSRTYWTPDQPQHF. The chain carries TRBV4-3 and TRBJ1-5, with D tentatively TRBD1 (5 bases). Germline-derived CDR1 and CDR2 are LGHNA and YSLEER. Between the trimmed V and J ends, which lost 4 bases and 5 bases, there was a span of 18 bases. The CDR3 loop spans 16 amino acids.

This clone was counted between two and nine times. The same CDR3 can be traced to other DNA sequences in this sample. The chain is built from TRBV5-6 and TRBJ2-5; no clear D gene. CDR1 SGHDT and CDR2 YYEEEE come from the germline V gene. Between the trimmed V and J ends, which lost 0 bases and 5 bases, there was a span of 2 bases. The length of the CDR3 is 11 residues. The CDR3 here is CASSLEETQYF. The CDR3 DNA sequence: TGTGCCAGCAGCTTGGAGGAGACCCAGTACTTC.

V and J are TRBV9 and TRBJ2-2; 9 positions agree with TRBD1. V dropped 5 bases and J dropped 7; count of bases not matched to a gene: 9. This CDR3 spans 15 amino acids. Germline V gene sequence: CDR1 SGDLS, CDR2 YYNGEE. The CDR3 here is CASRRDRAGIGELFF. CDR3 nucleotide sequence: TGTGCCAGCAGGCGGGACAGGGCGGGGATCGGGGAGCTGTTTTTT.

V and J are TRBV7-3 and TRBJ2-7, with 7 bases aligning to TRBD2. V was pared by 8 bases and J by 6 bases, with 7 bases of the junction left unmatched. Germline CDR1 reads SGHTA; CDR2 reads FQGTGA. There are 12 residues in the CDR3. The CDR3 DNA sequence: TGTGCCAGCGCATACGGGGAGGGCGAGCAGTACTTC. It encodes CASAYGEGEQYF.

The V call is TRBV7-3, the J call TRBJ1-1, with D maybe TRBD1 (5 bases). Germline loops: CDR1 SGHTA, CDR2 FQGTGA. The V end lost 6 bases, the J end lost 3 bases, and 17 bases lay between the germline ends. The CDR3 spans 15 residues. CDR3 DNA sequence: TGTGCCAGCAGTCCTCCCCCCCAGGGTTACACTGAAGCTTTCTTT. It codes for CASSPPPQGYTEAFF.

The sample holds a few counts of this clone. A much larger clone differs from this one at a single base, so this may be a read error. The V call is TRBV6-1, the J call TRBJ2-2; perhaps TRBD1 as D (5 bases). The CDR3 covers 13 residues. V was cut by 3 bases and J by 3 bases, with 5 bases left in between. Germline V CDR1 and CDR2: MNHNS, SASEGT. The CDR3 sequence is CASSDRDTGELFF. CDR3 coding DNA: TGTGCCAGCAGTGACAGGGACACCGGGGAGCTGTTTTTT.

The chain employs TRBV4-1 and TRBJ1-5; the D is unclear. The V end lost 9 bases, the J end lost 4 bases, and 13 bases lay between the germline ends. This CDR3 spans 13 amino acids. CDR1 and CDR2 from the germline V gene are MGHRA and YSYEKL. The DNA for the CDR3 is TGCGCCAGAGTGGTTCCGGTTAATCAGCCCCAGCATTTT. It encodes CARVVPVNQPQHF.

The rearrangement links TRBV2 to TRBJ1-6, with TRBD1 identical over 7 bases. V lost 4 bases, J lost 6 bases, and 0 bases stayed unmatched. Germline-derived CDR1 and CDR2 are SNHLY and FYNNEI. The CDR3 has 13 amino acids. The CDR3 DNA reads as TGTGCCAGCAGTGCAGGGGGTAATTCACCCCTCCACTTT. Its translation: CASSAGGNSPLHF.

This clone has a handful of counts. This chain connects TRBV7-2 to TRBJ1-2; the D gene is possibly TRBD1 (6 bases). CDR3 length equals 14 residues. V lost 1 base to trimming and J lost 9 bases, with 15 bases between them. CDR1 and CDR2 from the germline V gene are SGHTA and FQGNSA. Here the CDR3 reads CASSLVRRGFRYTF. CDR3 bases: TGTGCCAGCAGCTTAGTGCGGAGGGGGTTCCGCTACACCTTC.

The chain has TRBV6-5 and TRBJ1-4; D is unresolved. The CDR3 extends over 14 amino acids. V was trimmed by 8 bases and J by 6 bases, leaving 16 bases between them. CDR1 is MNHEY and CDR2 is SVGAGI in the germline V gene. CDR3 nucleotide sequence: TGTGCCAGCCGAATATACAGTTCAGATGAAAAACTGTTTTTT. It is translated as CASRIYSSDEKLFF.

This rearrangement joins TRBV29-1 to TRBJ1-1; D might be TRBD1 (6 bases). CDR1 is SQVTM, CDR2 ANQGSEA, per germline. The CDR3 has 12 residues. V was pared by 6 bases and J by 4 bases, with 12 bases between. The CDR3 reads CSVREGGTEAFF. The CDR3 bases are TGCAGCGTCCGTGAGGGGGGCACTGAAGCTTTCTTT.

This chain links TRBV5-1 with TRBJ2-5, with 9 bases aligning to TRBD1. V was clipped by 4 bases and J by 6 bases; unmatched bases: 4. This CDR3 comprises 13 residues. Germline CDR1 SGHRS, CDR2 YFSETQ. The CDR3 reads CASSPQGAKTQYF. Here the CDR3 DNA reads TGCGCCAGCAGCCCACAGGGGGCCAAGACCCAGTACTTC.

The gene calls are TRBV5-1 and TRBJ2-3; D call uncertain. The V gene lost 0 bases and the J gene lost 1 base, with 12 bases spanning the gap. The germline gives CDR1 SGHRS, CDR2 YFSETQ. This CDR3 region has 16 residues. The CDR3, as DNA: TGCGCCAGCAGCTTGGAGGCTACCCGTCGCACAGATACGCAGTATTTT. Its translation: CASSLEATRRTDTQYF.

The J gene is TRBJ1-2, the V gene TRBV30; possibly TRBD1 for D (5 bases). The CDR3 runs 14 residues. Looked up from germline, CDR1 is GTSNPN and CDR2 is SVGIG (reference sequence). V dropped 3 bases and J dropped 0 bases, with 11 bases sitting between them. CDR3: CAWRGREANYGYTF. In DNA, the CDR3 is TGTGCCTGGAGGGGCAGGGAGGCTAACTATGGCTACACCTTC.

This clone was counted a few times. The chain is built from TRBV27 and TRBJ2-7; D gene ambiguous. Germline V gene sequence: CDR1 MNHEY, CDR2 SMNVEV (reference sequence). The CDR3 is 14 amino acids. The V and J ends lost 2 bases and 5 bases respectively, with 13 bases between them. CDR3: CASSLGGVSDEQYF. In DNA form, the CDR3 reads TGTGCCAGCAGTTTAGGTGGGGTCTCGGACGAGCAGTACTTC.

The J gene is TRBJ1-1, the V gene TRBV27; possible D gene TRBD1, 6 bases. The CDR3 runs 13 residues. Trimming cost V 6 bases and J 5 bases, with 13 bases left between them. Germline values: CDR1 MNHEY, CDR2 SMNVEV (reference sequence). The CDR3 DNA is TGTGCCAGCAGACAGGACAGATGGACTGAAGCTTTCTTT. Its protein is CASRQDRWTEAFF.

This clone was counted only a few times. The chain carries TRBV14 and TRBJ2-2, with D unclear. The V gene's germline CDR1 is SGHDN and CDR2 FVKESK. The V end lost 1 base, the J end lost 3 bases, and 6 bases lay between the germline ends. This CDR3 region has 14 residues. CDR3 sequence: CASSQVIHTGELFF. The CDR3 nucleotides read TGTGCCAGCAGCCAAGTGATTCACACCGGGGAGCTGTTTTTT.

The chain employs TRBV9 and TRBJ2-7, with TRBD2 identical over 12 bases. The trim removed 4 bases at V and 4 bases at J, leaving 9 bases unmatched. This CDR3 comprises 16 residues. Germline V gives CDR1 SGDLS, CDR2 YYNGEE. This chain's CDR3 is CASSPSGGAGEYEQYF. The CDR3, as DNA: TGTGCCAGCAGCCCTAGCGGGGGGGCCGGTGAGTACGAGCAGTACTTC.

In its sample, this clone was seen a few times. The genes are TRBV27 and TRBJ2-7; D is perhaps TRBD1 (6 bases). Germline-derived CDR1 and CDR2 are MNHEY and SMNVEV (reference sequence). This CDR3 has 12 amino acids. Trimming shortened V by 5 bases and J by 4 bases, and 9 bases separated the two germline ends. The CDR3 reads CASSDQGYEQYF. The DNA of the CDR3 is TGTGCCAGCAGTGACCAGGGGTACGAGCAGTACTTC.

The chain combines TRBV12-5 with TRBJ2-7, with 7 positions matching TRBD2. Germline values: CDR1 LGHNT, CDR2 FRNRAP. V lost 3 bases and J lost 0; bases outside the gene matches: 5. The CDR3 length is 15 residues. Here the CDR3 reads CASGFRDYSSYEQYF. DNA of the CDR3: TGTGCTAGTGGTTTTCGGGACTATAGCTCCTACGAGCAGTACTTC.

CDR3 nucleotide sequence: TGTGCCATCAGTGAGTCTCGGGAAGTCTGCACCTTC. This translates into CAISESREVCTF. The rearrangement joins TRBV10-3 to TRBJ1-2; D gene uncertain. The CDR3 covers 12 residues. CDR1 is ENHRY and CDR2 is SYGVKD in the germline V gene. The V and J ends lost 0 bases and 13 bases respectively, with 12 bases between them.

Only a few counts were recorded for this clone. The rearrangement uses TRBV5-1 and TRBJ2-4; tentatively, D is TRBD2 (5 bases). The germline gives CDR1 SGHRS, CDR2 YFSETQ. V was shortened by 4 bases and J by 11 bases, with 13 bases between the two germline ends. CDR3 length: 12 residues. The CDR3 protein is CASSTEGSLQYF. The CDR3 nucleotides are TGCGCCAGCAGCACCGAGGGCTCTCTTCAGTACTTC.

The chain couples TRBV20-1 to TRBJ1-2, with D hard to call. Germline loops: CDR1 DFQATT, CDR2 SNEGSKA (reference sequence). The length of the CDR3 is 11 residues. The V and J ends lost 3 bases and 4 bases respectively, with 6 bases between them. CDR3 sequence reads: CSARGLYGYTF. CDR3 DNA sequence: TGCAGTGCTAGGGGCCTCTATGGCTACACCTTC.

The chain employs TRBV6-5 and TRBJ2-2; a weak D match, TRBD2 (5 bases). V lost 4 bases and J 7 bases, leaving 10 bases between the germline ends. CDR3 size: 13 residues. The germline V gene encodes CDR1 MNHEY and CDR2 SVGAGI. For the CDR3, the DNA is TGTGCCAGCAGTTTCGCTAGCCTCGGGGAGCTGTTTTTT. Translated, it gives CASSFASLGELFF.

The CDR3 region is CASSLVLGEQYF. The DNA of the CDR3 is TGTGCCAGCAGCTTAGTATTGGGCGAGCAGTACTTC. The V call is TRBV13, the J call TRBJ2-7; D unclear. The CDR3 runs 12 residues. The ends were cut back, 1 base at V and 6 bases at J, with 7 bases in the middle. The germline V gene has CDR1 PRHDT and CDR2 FYEKMQ (reference sequence).

The chain couples TRBV25-1 to TRBJ1-2; weak D call: TRBD1 (6 bases). The length of the CDR3 is 13 residues. V was cut by 6 bases and J by 8 bases, with 16 bases left in between. In germline, CDR1 is MGHDK, CDR2 SYGVNS. CDR3 loop: CASSMGGAKGYTF. CDR3 nucleotide sequence: TGTGCCAGCAGCATGGGGGGGGCGAAAGGCTACACCTTC.

The chain employs TRBV6-5 and TRBJ1-5; D is ambiguous. This CDR3 is built from 12 residues. Per germline, CDR1 MNHEY and CDR2 SVGAGI. V shed 4 bases and J shed 3 bases, with 4 bases lying between them. The CDR3 sequence is CASSSTNQPQHF. CDR3 sequence (DNA): TGTGCCAGCAGTTCAACCAATCAGCCCCAGCATTTT.

The rearrangement joins TRBV7-2 to TRBJ2-7; D tentatively fits TRBD1 or TRBD2 (6 bases each). Germline V gene sequence: CDR1 SGHTA, CDR2 FQGNSA. The CDR3 runs 15 residues. V was shortened by 2 bases and J by 6 bases, with 17 bases between the two germline ends. The CDR3: CASSLNGGDRAEQYF. CDR3 DNA: TGTGCCAGCAGCTTAAACGGGGGCGATCGGGCCGAGCAGTACTTC.

This chain joins TRBV6-5 and TRBJ1-5, with no clear D. V dropped 6 bases and J dropped 3 bases, with 15 bases sitting between them. The CDR3 extends over 15 amino acids. Germline V lookup: CDR1 MNHEY, CDR2 SVGAGI. The CDR3 bases are TGTGCCAGCAGAACCCTCGGACGGTTCAATCAGCCCCAGCATTTT. Residues: CASRTLGRFNQPQHF.

On this clone: The same CDR3 is also encoded by other DNA sequences in this sample. The chain employs TRBV5-1 and TRBJ1-1, with TRBD1 as a possible D gene (5 bases). The V gene lost 4 bases and the J gene lost 5 bases, with 12 bases spanning the gap. CDR1 is SGHRS and CDR2 is YFSETQ in the germline V gene. The length of the CDR3 is 13 residues. CDR3 bases: TGCGCCAGCAGCCTCAGCGGGGGGACTGAAGCTTTCTTT. Translated, it gives CASSLSGGTEAFF. Filled out from reference TRBV5-1 and TRBJ1-1, the complete variable domain reads KAGVTQTPRYLIKTRGQQVTLSCSPISGHRSVSWYQQTPGQGLQFLFEYFSETQRNKGNFPGRFSGRQFSNSRSEMNVSTLELGDSALYLCASSLSGGTEAFFGQGTRLTVV.

This clone was seen more than once but under ten times. The CDR3 bases are TGTGCCAGCAGTTTCGCGACAGGGCTAAATTCACCCCTCCACTTT. This gives the protein CASSFATGLNSPLHF. The chain employs TRBV6-5 and TRBJ1-6, with TRBD1 identical over 7 bases. The CDR3 has 15 amino acids. Trimming at V came to 4 bases and at J to 7 bases, leaving 7 bases not matched to a gene. Per the germline V gene, CDR1 is MNHEY and CDR2 is SVGAGI.

V usage is TRBV7-8 and J usage is TRBJ2-2, with a possible D match to TRBD1 (5 bases). Germline CDR1 reads SGHVS; CDR2 reads FQNEAQ. This CDR3 region has 14 residues. V gave up 6 bases and J gave up 5 bases, with 13 bases separating them. This CDR3 reads CASRDTARTGELFF. The CDR3 DNA reads as TGTGCCAGCAGGGACACCGCGAGGACCGGGGAGCTGTTTTTT.